The 16 T cell receptor beta chains below all came from one sample that was sequenced in a study of T-cell memory formation after mild COVID-19. Via MiXCR, TCRdb re-called the 5' RACE reads, giving one row per CDR3 protein. The table lists under 450,000 distinct CDR3 sequences, about 20% of them singletons. Source material: PBMCs or a T cell subset sorted from them (not recorded which). These receptors were taken from a man in his late teens or twenties who had mild COVID-19 (a few samples of this study predate the infection). Cell type and time point are not known.

This clonotype has only a few counts. V and J are TRBV10-3 and TRBJ1-2; tentative D call: TRBD1 (6 bases). Trimming pared 9 bases from V and 8 bases from J, leaving 19 bases between. This CDR3 region has 13 residues. Germline CDR1 is ENHRY and CDR2 is SYGVKD. This CDR3 reads CAMYGGQVKGYTF. The CDR3 nucleotides read TGTGCCATGTACGGGGGGCAGGTCAAAGGCTACACCTTC.

The chain employs TRBV20-1 and TRBJ2-4; 11 bases fit TRBD1. The CDR3 consists of 14 residues. Trimming at V came to 3 bases and at J to 7 bases, leaving 5 bases not matched to a gene. Germline-derived CDR1 and CDR2 are DFQATT and SNEGSKA (reference sequence). For the CDR3, the DNA is TGCAGTGCTAGGAGGGACAGGGGGGACAACATTCAGTACTTC. Translating it yields CSARRDRGDNIQYF.

The rearrangement links TRBV5-5 to TRBJ2-7, with a weak D call TRBD2 (5 bases). The CDR3 consists of 14 residues. The germline CDR1 and CDR2 sequences are SGHKS and YYEKEE (reference sequence). V lost 4 bases and J 3 bases, leaving 14 bases between the germline ends. CDR3 coding DNA: TGTGCCAGCAGCGCCGGACTTTCCCACTACGAGCAGTACTTC. Protein sequence: CASSAGLSHYEQYF.

This clonotype was seen a handful of times. CDR3 region: CASGIRTGETQYF. The CDR3 DNA sequence: TGTGCCAGCGGGATTAGGACTGGGGAGACCCAGTACTTC. The V call is TRBV2, the J call TRBJ2-5; the D gene is possibly TRBD2 (5 bases). CDR3 length: 13 amino acids. From germline, CDR1 is SNHLY and CDR2 FYNNEI. V was clipped by 8 bases and J by 5 bases, with 15 bases between them.

This clonotype occurred a few times. The chain links TRBV7-2 to TRBJ1-2; 7 positions agree with TRBD1. The V gene's germline CDR1 is SGHTA and CDR2 FQGNSA. This CDR3 comprises 11 residues. The V segment lost 5 bases and the J segment 13 bases; nucleotides outside the gene matches: 7. In DNA form, the CDR3 reads TGTGCCAGCAGCGTAGACAGGGAATTCACCTTC. This encodes CASSVDREFTF.

The J gene is TRBJ2-1, the V gene TRBV6-5, with D uncertain. The CDR3 loop spans 13 amino acids. V was trimmed by 6 bases and J by 0 bases, leaving 6 bases between them. Per the germline V gene, CDR1 is MNHEY and CDR2 is SVGAGI. CDR3 region: CASRRSSYNEQFF. CDR3 nucleotide sequence: TGTGCCAGCAGAAGAAGCTCCTACAATGAGCAGTTCTTC.

In this sample, this clonotype turned up a few times. The chain employs TRBV7-3 and TRBJ2-3, with 7 bases aligning to TRBD1. Germline CDR1 reads SGHTA; CDR2 reads FQGTGA. V shed 1 base and J 1 base; nucleotides not matched to a gene: 20. CDR3 length: 21 residues. The CDR3 DNA reads TGTGCCAGCAGCTTAAACATCGCCCTGAAGAAGTCAGGGGGTGGCACAGATACGCAGTATTTT. This translates into CASSLNIALKKSGGGTDTQYF.

In this sample, this clonotype turned up many times. The CDR3 DNA follows: TGTGCCAGCAGCTTGGGGACCTACGAGCAGTACGTC. Its translation: CASSLGTYEQYV. The chain carries TRBV5-6 and TRBJ2-7; D is uncertain. Germline V gene sequence: CDR1 SGHDT, CDR2 YYEEEE. Trimming removed 0 bases at V and 2 bases at J, with 3 bases between. This CDR3 has 12 residues.

The chain couples TRBV20-1 to TRBJ2-2; 9 positions agree with TRBD1. CDR1 is DFQATT, CDR2 SNEGSKA, per germline (reference sequence). V shed 1 base and J 5 bases; nucleotides not matched to a gene: 8. The CDR3 sequence is 16 residues long. CDR3 residues: CSARAHRGRRTGELFF. The CDR3 nucleotides read TGCAGTGCTAGAGCCCACAGGGGGCGCCGGACCGGGGAGCTGTTTTTT.

This CDR3 is CSVENAGGPYNEQFF. The CDR3 region has the DNA TGCAGCGTTGAGAATGCGGGGGGGCCCTACAATGAGCAGTTCTTC. J is TRBJ2-1 and V is TRBV29-1; TRBD2 aligns across 9 bases. This CDR3 is built from 15 residues. CDR1 is SQVTM, CDR2 ANQGSEA, per germline. The V gene end was trimmed by 3 bases and the J gene end by 2 bases; junction bases not matched to a gene: 5.

The J gene is TRBJ2-3, the V gene TRBV6-5; 7 bases match TRBD2. Trimming at V came to 5 bases and at J to 2 bases, leaving 7 bases not matched to a gene. There are 15 residues in the CDR3. Germline CDR1 and CDR2: MNHEY and SVGAGI. The CDR3 region has the DNA TGTGCCAGCAGTCGATCCGGGGGGACCACAGATACGCAGTATTTT. Translated: CASSRSGGTTDTQYF.

This clonotype was counted a few times. The V gene is TRBV3-1, the J gene TRBJ1-4; no clear D gene. CDR3 length: 11 amino acids. V lost 5 bases to trimming and J lost 8 bases, with 6 bases between them. The germline V gene encodes CDR1 LGHDT and CDR2 YNNKEL (reference sequence). Here the CDR3 reads CASSSPEKLFF. The CDR3 DNA follows: TGTGCCAGCAGCTCCCCGGAAAAACTGTTTTTT.

The genes are TRBV4-2 and TRBJ2-1, with 14 bases that match TRBD2. J was trimmed by 5 bases and V by 3 bases; bases with no gene match: 6. The germline CDR1 and CDR2 sequences are LGHNA and YNFKEQ. The CDR3 is 17 residues long. The CDR3 DNA is TGTGCCAGCAGCCAGCCCGAGGGACTAGCGGGGGACAATGAGCAGTTCTTC. Protein sequence: CASSQPEGLAGDNEQFF.

V usage is TRBV6-5 and J usage is TRBJ2-3; maybe TRBD2 (5 bases). Per germline, CDR1 MNHEY and CDR2 SVGAGI. The length of the CDR3 is 14 residues. The V end lost 6 bases, the J end lost 4 bases, and 14 bases lay between the germline ends. CDR3 amino acids: CASRRVAVPDTQYF. The DNA of the CDR3 is TGTGCCAGCAGGCGGGTGGCCGTGCCAGATACGCAGTATTTT.

This clonotype showed up just a few times. This chain links TRBV5-1 with TRBJ2-1, with D possibly TRBD2 on 6 matching bases. Trimming removed 2 bases from V and 1 base from J, with 10 bases in between. The CDR3 spans 15 residues. Germline assignment: CDR1 SGHRS and CDR2 YFSETQ. CDR3 sequence: CASSLAGESYNEQFF. The CDR3 nucleotides are TGCGCCAGCAGCTTAGCGGGTGAATCCTACAATGAGCAGTTCTTC. The full variable domain, completed using reference TRBV5-1 and TRBJ2-1, is KAGVTQTPRYLIKTRGQQVTLSCSPISGHRSVSWYQQTPGQGLQFLFEYFSETQRNKGNFPGRFSGRQFSNSRSEMNVSTLELGDSALYLCASSLAGESYNEQFFGPGTRLTVL.

This clonotype was counted only a few times. V is TRBV28 and J is TRBJ2-7; a weak D match, TRBD1 (5 bases). The CDR3 totals 12 residues. Germline V gene sequence: CDR1 MDHEN, CDR2 SYDVKM. V gave up 6 bases and J gave up 6 bases, with 12 bases separating them. The CDR3 nucleotides read TGTGCCAGCAGAGCGACAGTCGGCGAGCAGTACGTC. It codes for CASRATVGEQYV.